The 21 T cell receptor beta chains below come from one sample, sequenced in a study of blood T cell repertoires in COVID-19. The method was immunoSEQ multiplex PCR; TCRdb's version includes in-frame clones alone and lacks a portion of them. Of 100,000 or so clones listed, 80% to 95% are singletons. The sample comprised peripheral blood. The receptors come from a man in his 70s with acute or convalescent COVID-19.

This clone occurred a few times. V gene TRBV15 combines with J gene TRBJ1-5, with D tentatively TRBD1 (5 bases). V lost 6 bases and J lost 5, with 8 bases in between. This CDR3 region has 12 residues. Germline V gene sequence: CDR1 LNHNV, CDR2 YYDKDF (reference sequence). CDR3 protein: CATSWGDQPQHF. The CDR3 coding sequence is TGTGCCACCAGTTGGGGGGATCAGCCCCAGCATTTT.

Here the CDR3 reads CASSLGTTPSGNTIYF. In DNA, the CDR3 is TGTGCCAGCAGCCTCGGGACAACTCCCTCTGGAAACACCATATATTTT. J is TRBJ1-3 and V is TRBV5-5; the D gene is possibly TRBD1 (6 bases). The CDR3 extends over 16 amino acids. V dropped 4 bases and J dropped 0 bases, with 14 bases sitting between them. Germline CDR1 SGHKS, CDR2 YYEKEE (reference sequence).

This rearrangement joins TRBV5-1 to TRBJ2-7; 7 positions match TRBD2. The CDR3 is 14 amino acids. The trim removed 0 bases at V and 5 bases at J, leaving 5 bases unmatched. Per germline, CDR1 SGHRS and CDR2 YFSETQ. The CDR3 DNA follows: TGCGCCAGCAGCTTGGTCACGGGGGGTCACGAGCAGTACTTC. This translates into CASSLVTGGHEQYF.

V and J are TRBV4-2 and TRBJ2-1; 7 bases map to TRBD2. In germline, CDR1 is LGHNA, CDR2 YNFKEQ. This CDR3 has 17 residues. The ends lost 0 bases at V and 6 bases at J; junction bases unmatched: 11. CDR3 nucleotide sequence: TGTGCCAGCAGCCAAGAACGGGCGGGAGTGGATATCAATGAGCAGTTCTTC. It is translated as CASSQERAGVDINEQFF.

The chain joins TRBV28 to TRBJ2-5, with 8 bases matching TRBD2. Per germline, CDR1 MDHEN and CDR2 SYDVKM. The CDR3 has 15 amino acids. The V gene end was trimmed by 3 bases and the J gene end by 3 bases; junction bases not matched to a gene: 6. In DNA, the CDR3 is TGTGCCAGCAGTTTCCCCCGAGCGGGGGAAGAGACCCAGTACTTC. It translates to CASSFPRAGEETQYF.

This clone was recorded a few times. The genes are TRBV10-1 and TRBJ1-1, with D tentatively TRBD1 (5 bases). The germline CDR1 and CDR2 sequences are WNHNN and SYGVQD (reference sequence). The V end was cut by 0 bases, the J end by 5 bases, with 16 bases between. The CDR3 has 16 amino acids. CDR3 residues: CASSESIWTMGTEAFF. Here the CDR3 DNA reads TGCGCCAGCAGTGAGTCCATCTGGACAATGGGGACTGAAGCTTTCTTT.

V gene TRBV3-1 (or the pseudogene TRBV3-2) combines with J gene TRBJ2-7; 7 bases are shared with TRBD1. CDR3 size: 14 residues. CDR1 is LGHDT and CDR2 is YNNKEL in the germline V gene (reference sequence). V gave up 4 bases and J gave up 3 bases; unmatched junction bases: 6. The CDR3 here is CASSRNTGDYEQYF. In DNA form, the CDR3 reads TGTGCCAGCAGCCGAAACACAGGGGACTACGAGCAGTACTTC.

J is TRBJ2-1 and V is TRBV3-1 (or the pseudogene TRBV3-2), with a tentative D call TRBD2 (5 bases). Germline assignment: CDR1 LGHDT and CDR2 YNNKEL (reference sequence). V lost 0 bases to trimming and J lost 9 bases, with 12 bases between them. The CDR3 has 14 residues. CDR3 sequence reads: CASSQDGLSGEQFF. In DNA, the CDR3 is TGTGCCAGCAGCCAAGATGGACTGTCTGGTGAGCAGTTCTTC.

The rearrangement joins TRBV19 to TRBJ1-5; weak D call: TRBD1 (6 bases). The CDR3 is made up of 15 amino acids. V shed 5 bases and J shed 4 bases, with 15 bases lying between them. Germline assignment: CDR1 LNHDA and CDR2 SQIVND (reference sequence). CDR3 region: CASSRGTPENQPQHF. CDR3 DNA: TGTGCCAGTAGTCGAGGGACACCAGAGAATCAGCCCCAGCATTTT.

The V gene is TRBV19, the J gene TRBJ1-1; no clear D. V lost 8 bases, J lost 0 bases, and 16 bases lay in between. This CDR3 spans 15 amino acids. Germline V lookup: CDR1 LNHDA, CDR2 SQIVND (reference sequence). The CDR3 bases are TGTGCCAGTCGACTCACACGGGGAATGAACACTGAAGCTTTCTTT. It yields the protein CASRLTRGMNTEAFF. Using reference TRBV19 and TRBJ1-1 for the parts outside the CDR3, the full variable domain is DGGITQSPKYLFRKEGQNVTLSCEQNLNHDAMYWYRQDPGQGLRLIYYSQIVNDFQKGDIAEGYSVSREKKESFPLTVTSAQKNPTAFYLCASRLTRGMNTEAFFGQGTRLTVV.

The chain is built from TRBV7-6 and TRBJ2-5; D is perhaps TRBD1 (6 bases). Germline assignment: CDR1 SGHVS and CDR2 FNYEAQ. The CDR3 has 13 amino acids. Trimming shortened V by 5 bases and J by 2 bases, and 9 bases separated the two germline ends. The CDR3 region is CASSRGTQETQYF. For the CDR3, the DNA is TGTGCCAGCAGCAGAGGGACACAAGAGACCCAGTACTTC.

The sample holds one count of this clone. The V gene is TRBV11-1, the J gene TRBJ2-2; 10 nucleotides line up with TRBD2. The germline V gene encodes CDR1 SGHAT and CDR2 FQDESV (reference sequence). The CDR3 loop spans 16 amino acids. The V and J ends lost 7 bases and 7 bases, in that order; junction bases with no gene match: 12. In DNA form, the CDR3 reads TGTGCCAGCACCGATGGGCCGGGACTAGCGAACGGGGAGCTGTTTTTT. This codes for CASTDGPGLANGELFF.

In regard to this clone: The identical CDR3 is also encoded by other nucleotide sequences in the sample. This chain joins TRBV12-3 or TRBV12-4 and TRBJ2-5, with D unclear. Trimming removed 6 bases from V and 7 bases from J, with 15 bases in between. The CDR3 loop spans 13 amino acids. The CDR3 loop reads CASSSTKLATQYF. CDR3 DNA: TGTGCCAGCAGCTCCACGAAATTGGCGACCCAGTACTTC.

The V and J genes are TRBV28 and TRBJ2-7; 9 bases are a match to TRBD1. Trimming removed 5 bases from V and 2 bases from J; junction bases left unmatched: 4. Germline CDR1 reads MDHEN; CDR2 reads SYDVKM. The CDR3 loop spans 14 amino acids. DNA of the CDR3: TGTGCCAGCAGTCCTGGACAGGGGCCCTACGAGCAGTACTTC. As protein: CASSPGQGPYEQYF.

The chain joins TRBV7-2 to TRBJ1-1, with TRBD1 matching 9 bases. V lost 1 base, J lost 6 bases, and 3 bases stayed unmatched. Germline V gene data show CDR1 as SGHTA and CDR2 as FQGNSA. The CDR3 loop spans 14 amino acids. CDR3 DNA sequence: TGTGCCAGCAGCTTAGATAGACAGGGGGCTGAAGCTTTCTTT. This codes for CASSLDRQGAEAFF. Complete variable domain (other parts from reference TRBV7-2 and TRBJ1-1): GAGVSQSPSNKVTEKGKDVELRCDPISGHTALYWYRQSLGQGLEFLIYFQGNSAPDKSGLPSDRFSAERTGGSVSTLTIQRTQQEDSAVYLCASSLDRQGAEAFFGQGTRLTVV.

This clone was seen a few times. The chain recombines TRBV12-3 or TRBV12-4 with TRBJ2-7, with a tentative D call TRBD1 (6 bases). The V and J ends lost 2 bases and 7 bases respectively, with 12 bases between them. CDR3 length equals 13 residues. CDR3 sequence (DNA): TGTGCCAGCAGTTTAATAGGGCAGGGGGAGCAGTACTTC. Protein product: CASSLIGQGEQYF.

V is TRBV28 and J is TRBJ1-2, with a possible D match to TRBD1 (5 bases). Per germline, CDR1 MDHEN and CDR2 SYDVKM. The CDR3 is 15 residues long. Trimming took 2 bases from V and 8 from J, leaving 18 bases between them. The CDR3 region has the DNA TGTGCCAGCAGTTTACGGACATTCCGAAGTGAGGGCTACACCTTC. Translating it yields CASSLRTFRSEGYTF.

This chain connects TRBV19 to TRBJ1-2, with TRBD1 identical over 7 bases. This CDR3 is built from 14 residues. V shed 5 bases and J 7 bases; nucleotides not matched to a gene: 10. Germline CDR1 reads LNHDA; CDR2 reads SQIVND (reference sequence). The CDR3 protein is CASSQRDRVGGYTF. The CDR3 DNA reads as TGTGCCAGTAGTCAGAGAGACAGGGTTGGTGGCTACACCTTC.

This sequence joins TRBV28 and TRBJ2-5, with D perhaps TRBD2 (7 bases). The CDR3 runs to 16 residues. The germline gives CDR1 MDHEN, CDR2 SYDVKM. Trimming removed 5 bases from V and 4 bases from J, with 20 bases in between. The CDR3 coding sequence is TGTGCCAGCAGTCCCTCAACAGGGAGGGGGGGAGAGACCCAGTACTTC. Residues: CASSPSTGRGGETQYF.

CDR3 region: CASNFWTGKYGYTF. The CDR3 nucleotides are TGTGCCAGCAACTTCTGGACAGGGAAGTATGGCTACACCTTC. The chain recombines TRBV5-6 with TRBJ1-2; TRBD1 matches 8 bases. The trim removed 6 bases at V and 5 bases at J, leaving 9 bases unmatched. The V gene's germline CDR1 is SGHDT and CDR2 YYEEEE. This CDR3 contains 14 residues.

The chain joins TRBV19 to TRBJ2-7; D uncertain. The germline gives CDR1 LNHDA, CDR2 SQIVND (reference sequence). Deletions cut 5 bases from V and 0 bases from J, with 17 bases between. This CDR3 contains 16 residues. The CDR3 is CASSRYIEASSYEQYF. The CDR3 DNA sequence: TGTGCCAGTAGTCGCTACATCGAGGCTAGCTCCTACGAGCAGTACTTC.